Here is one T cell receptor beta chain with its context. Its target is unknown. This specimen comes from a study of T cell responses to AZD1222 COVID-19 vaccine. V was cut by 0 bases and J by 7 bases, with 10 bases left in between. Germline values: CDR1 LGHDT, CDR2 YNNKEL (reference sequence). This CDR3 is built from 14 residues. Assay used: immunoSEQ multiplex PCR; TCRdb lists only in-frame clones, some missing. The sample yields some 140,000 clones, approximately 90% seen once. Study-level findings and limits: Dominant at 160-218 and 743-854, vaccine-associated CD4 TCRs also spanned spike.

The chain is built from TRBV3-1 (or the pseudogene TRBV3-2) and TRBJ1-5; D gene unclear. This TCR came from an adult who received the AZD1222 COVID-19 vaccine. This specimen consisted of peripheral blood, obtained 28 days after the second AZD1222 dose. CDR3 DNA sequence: TGTGCCAGCAGCCAAGATGGAGGTAACCAGCCCCAGCATTTT. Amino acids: CASSQDGGNQPQHF.